The 32 T cell receptor beta chains listed next were all sequenced from one sample in a study of blood T cells in healthy people across ages. Primed by a sample-barcoded 5' primer and a J-beta primer mix, a second PCR proceeded for about 7 to 11 cycles. Each CDR3 protein gets one entry after TCRdb re-called the 5' RACE reads with MiXCR. The profile covers about 1,500,000 distinct CDR3 sequences, with approximately 30% appearing a single time and 7% to 9% taken by the ten largest. Specimen: blood. The source of these receptors is a young woman in good health.

The chain is built from TRBV7-2 and TRBJ2-7; 7 bases fit TRBD1. V was clipped by 0 bases and J by 4 bases; unmatched bases: 3. Germline CDR1 SGHTA, CDR2 FQGNSA. The CDR3 sequence is 14 residues long. The CDR3 here is CASSLAQQGYEQYF. The CDR3 coding sequence is TGTGCCAGCAGCTTAGCGCAACAGGGGTACGAGCAGTACTTC.

The chain links TRBV12-3 or TRBV12-4 to TRBJ1-1; 7 bases fit TRBD1. The CDR3 totals 14 residues. With V trimmed by 5 bases and J by 3 bases, 6 bases remained unmatched. Written as DNA, the CDR3 is TGTGCCAGCAGTCCCCGACAGGGATACACTGAAGCTTTCTTT. This sequence encodes CASSPRQGYTEAFF.

This clonotype was counted between two and nine times. The chain links TRBV19 to TRBJ1-5, with no clear D. V lost 4 bases, J lost 9 bases, and 10 bases lay in between. The CDR3 is made up of 12 amino acids. Per germline, CDR1 LNHDA and CDR2 SQIVND (reference sequence). CDR3: CASSKPLWPQHF. For the CDR3, the DNA is TGTGCCAGTAGTAAGCCGTTATGGCCCCAGCATTTT.

The V and J genes are TRBV6-1 and TRBJ2-3, with 7 bases fitting TRBD1. The V segment lost 3 bases and the J segment 2 bases; nucleotides outside the gene matches: 5. Per germline, CDR1 MNHNS and CDR2 SASEGT. The CDR3 loop spans 15 amino acids. CDR3 in DNA: TGTGCCAGCAGTGATAAGGGACAGTTCACAGATACGCAGTATTTT. Its protein product is CASSDKGQFTDTQYF.

This clonotype came up a few times. This chain joins TRBV10-3 and TRBJ2-1; D perhaps matches TRBD2 (5 bases). CDR3 length: 15 residues. Germline CDR1 is ENHRY and CDR2 is SYGVKD. The V gene lost 1 base and the J gene lost 10 bases, with 17 bases spanning the gap. In DNA form, the CDR3 reads TGTGCCATCAGTGAGTTCCAAAGTGTAGGCGGGGAGCAGTTCTTC. Protein: CAISEFQSVGGEQFF.

This clonotype was observed a handful of times. The chain is built from TRBV14 and TRBJ2-1, with a weak D call TRBD1 (7 bases). Per the germline V gene, CDR1 is SGHDN and CDR2 is FVKESK. This CDR3 has 15 residues. Trimming shortened V by 3 bases and J by 6 bases, and 15 bases separated the two germline ends. CDR3 coding DNA: TGTGCCAGCAGCCACACGCGGGACAGATTCAATGAGCAGTTCTTC. This sequence encodes CASSHTRDRFNEQFF.

The chain joins TRBV28 to TRBJ1-1, with a weak D call TRBD1 (6 bases). Germline V lookup: CDR1 MDHEN, CDR2 SYDVKM. Trimming stripped 11 bases from V and 1 base from J, with 14 bases between. This CDR3 comprises 13 residues. The CDR3: CAGATGSNTEAFF. The CDR3 DNA reads as TGTGCCGGAGCGACAGGTTCGAACACTGAAGCTTTCTTT. Full variable domain (outside the CDR3, taken from reference TRBV28 and TRBJ1-1): DVKVTQSSRYLVKRTGEKVFLECVQDMDHENMFWYRQDPGLGLRLIYFSYDVKMKEKGDIPEGYSVSREKKERFSLILESASTNQTSMYLCAGATGSNTEAFFGQGTRLTVV.

This chain links TRBV13 with TRBJ2-7; maybe TRBD2 (5 bases). Germline CDR1 reads PRHDT; CDR2 reads FYEKMQ (reference sequence). The CDR3 is 16 amino acids. V lost 8 bases and J 4 bases, leaving 24 bases between the germline ends. CDR3 bases: TGTGCCAGCTCACCACTAGGAGGTCTCATGGGGTACGAGCAGTACTTC. The encoded protein is CASSPLGGLMGYEQYF.

This clonotype has more than one count but fewer than ten. This rearrangement joins TRBV10-2 to TRBJ2-1, with 8 positions matching TRBD2. The end of the DNA is better explained by TRBJ2-7, so the J call may be wrong. CDR1 and CDR2 (germline): WSHSY, SAAADI. CDR3 length equals 16 residues. The CDR3 region has the DNA TGCGCCAGCAGTGATTGGCGGGAGGTCTCCTACAATGAGCAGTACTTC. This encodes CASSDWREVSYNEQYF.

V is TRBV29-1 and J is TRBJ2-3; TRBD2 is a possible D gene (5 bases). The CDR3 is 16 amino acids. Trimming took 0 bases from V and 0 from J, leaving 13 bases between them. The V gene's germline CDR1 is SQVTM and CDR2 ANQGSEA. In nucleotides, the CDR3 is TGCAGCGTTGAAGATCGGCTAGCAACTAGCACAGATACGCAGTATTTT. Its translation is CSVEDRLATSTDTQYF.

This clonotype appeared a few times. The V and J genes are TRBV7-9 and TRBJ2-5; TRBD1 aligns across 10 bases. CDR1 and CDR2 (germline): SEHNR, FQNEAQ (reference sequence). The CDR3 length is 14 residues. Trimming took 6 bases from V and 3 from J; bases not matched to a gene: 4. The CDR3 loop is CASRDGTGEETQYF. CDR3 DNA: TGTGCCAGCAGGGATGGGACAGGGGAAGAGACCCAGTACTTC.

V is TRBV5-6 and J is TRBJ2-5; 8 nucleotides agree with TRBD1. The V gene end was trimmed by 4 bases and the J gene end by 5 bases; junction bases not matched to a gene: 10. The CDR3 extends over 15 amino acids. The V gene's germline CDR1 is SGHDT and CDR2 YYEEEE. This chain's CDR3 is CASSKTGAEIETQYF. The DNA of the CDR3 is TGTGCCAGCAGCAAGACAGGGGCAGAAATCGAGACCCAGTACTTC.

Comment on this clonotype: A junction boundary mismatches the germline segment, possibly from a read error. The chain has TRBV25-1 and TRBJ1-2, with D possibly matching TRBD1 (6 bases). CDR1 MGHDK and CDR2 SYGVNS come from the germline V gene. This CDR3 has 13 amino acids. The CDR3 sequence: CASSESGAEGCTF. As DNA, the CDR3 is TGTGCCAGCAGTGAATCGGGGGCCGAGGGCTGCACCTTC.

This rearrangement joins TRBV3-1 to TRBJ2-3, with TRBD2 identical over 12 bases. After removal of 2 bases from V and 4 bases from J, the junction contained 4 bases not matched to a gene. Germline CDR1 reads LGHDT; CDR2 reads YNNKEL (reference sequence). The CDR3 contains 16 residues. This CDR3 is CASSQWRLAGADTQYF. The CDR3, as DNA: TGTGCCAGCAGCCAATGGAGACTAGCGGGAGCAGATACGCAGTATTTT.

Only a few counts were recorded for this clonotype. This chain joins TRBV4-1 and TRBJ1-5; D call uncertain. Trimming removed 1 base from V and 8 bases from J, with 9 bases in between. The CDR3 runs 13 residues. The V gene's germline CDR1 is MGHRA and CDR2 YSYEKL. The CDR3 loop reads CASSQVIGEPQHF. The CDR3 region has the DNA TGCGCCAGCAGCCAAGTTATTGGGGAGCCCCAGCATTTT.

The chain couples TRBV20-1 to TRBJ1-5; maybe TRBD1 (5 bases). Germline V gives CDR1 DFQATT, CDR2 SNEGSKA (reference sequence). There are 16 residues in the CDR3. Trimming cost V 0 bases and J 6 bases, with 18 bases left between them. The chain's CDR3 is CSARDRFGGVAQPQHF. The DNA for the CDR3 is TGCAGTGCTAGAGATAGGTTTGGGGGGGTGGCTCAGCCCCAGCATTTT.

The rearrangement joins TRBV20-1 to TRBJ2-1; 13 positions agree with TRBD2. The DNA matches TRBJ2-7 better at its end, which makes the J call doubtful. This CDR3 contains 19 residues. Germline CDR1 and CDR2: DFQATT and SNEGSKA (reference sequence). Here the CDR3 DNA reads TGCAGTGCTAGAGATCAGGGACTAGCGGGGCCGAGCTCCTGCAATGAGCAGTACTTC. It yields the protein CSARDQGLAGPSSCNEQYF.

The chain employs TRBV11-2 and TRBJ2-3; D remains unclear. V lost 5 bases, J lost 0 bases, and 9 bases lay in between. The CDR3 sequence is 14 residues long. Germline V gene data show CDR1 as SGHAT and CDR2 as FQNNGV. CDR3 sequence reads: CASSTFGSTDTQYF. The DNA for the CDR3 is TGTGCCAGCAGCACATTCGGTAGCACAGATACGCAGTATTTT.

This clonotype was recorded many times. The chain has TRBV25-1 and TRBJ2-1, with TRBD1 matching 9 bases. Germline V CDR1 and CDR2: MGHDK, SYGVNS. J was trimmed by 8 bases and V by 4 bases; bases with no gene match: 6. The CDR3 runs 14 residues. CDR3 sequence: CASSGDRDIDEQFF. The DNA for the CDR3 is TGTGCCAGCAGTGGGGACAGGGATATCGATGAGCAGTTCTTC. The full variable domain, rest sourced from reference TRBV25-1 and TRBJ2-1, is EADIYQTPRYLVIGTGKKITLECSQTMGHDKMYWYQQDPGMELHLIHYSYGVNSTEKGDLSSESTVSRIRTEHFPLTLESARPSHTSQYLCASSGDRDIDEQFFGPGTRLTVL.

The rearrangement joins TRBV18 to TRBJ2-4, with 8 bases that match TRBD2. CDR3 size: 14 residues. J was trimmed by 13 bases and V by 3 bases; bases with no gene match: 11. Germline-derived CDR1 and CDR2 are KGHSH and LQKENI. The CDR3 sequence: CASSPGLDPDEQYF. The CDR3 bases are TGTGCCAGCTCACCGGGACTAGATCCCGATGAGCAGTACTTC.

This clonotype was picked up many times. V gene TRBV9 combines with J gene TRBJ2-3, with D possibly called TRBD1 or TRBD2 (6 bases each). The CDR3 is made up of 13 amino acids. Trimming removed 2 bases from V and 5 bases from J, with 9 bases in between. Per germline, CDR1 SGDLS and CDR2 YYNGEE. The CDR3 region has the DNA TGTGCCAGCAGCGTCGGAGGGGGAGATACGCAGTATTTT. It specifies CASSVGGGDTQYF.

This clonotype has at least ten counts. The chain is built from TRBV20-1 and TRBJ2-1; tentative D call: TRBD2 (7 bases). With 1 base removed from V and 3 bases from J, the gap between germline ends came to 10 bases. The CDR3 is made up of 14 amino acids. Per germline, CDR1 DFQATT and CDR2 SNEGSKA (reference sequence). The CDR3 region is CSARAGGNYNEQFF. The CDR3 DNA reads TGCAGTGCTAGAGCGGGGGGCAACTACAATGAGCAGTTCTTC.

This clonotype was counted at least ten times. The rearrangement links TRBV20-1 to TRBJ2-7; TRBD1 is a possible D gene (5 bases). The V end lost 3 bases, the J end lost 1 base, and 7 bases lay between the germline ends. The CDR3 is 12 amino acids. CDR1 and CDR2 from the germline V gene are DFQATT and SNEGSKA (reference sequence). The CDR3 loop reads CSASDRSYEQYF. The DNA of the CDR3 is TGCAGTGCTAGTGACAGATCCTACGAGCAGTACTTC.

This chain's CDR3 is CASSPLGEKRELGEQYF. CDR3 sequence (DNA): TGTGCCAGCAGCCCCCTGGGTGAGAAGCGGGAGTTGGGTGAGCAGTACTTC. The chain joins TRBV13 to TRBJ2-7, with 8 bases fitting TRBD2. V dropped 5 bases and J dropped 7; count of bases not matched to a gene: 19. Germline V gene lookup returns CDR1 PRHDT and CDR2 FYEKMQ (reference sequence). There are 17 residues in the CDR3.

This chain joins TRBV11-2 and TRBJ2-5; D perhaps matches TRBD2 (5 bases). The CDR3 loop spans 16 amino acids. The V gene's germline CDR1 is SGHAT and CDR2 FQNNGV. Trimming removed 0 bases at V and 11 bases at J, with 22 bases between. CDR3 protein: CASSLDIQPGLDEQYF. As DNA, the CDR3 is TGTGCCAGCAGCTTAGATATACAGCCTGGACTGGATGAGCAGTACTTC.

At least ten counts were recorded for this clonotype. The chain uses TRBV29-1 and TRBJ2-7; D gene ambiguous. V was cut by 4 bases and J by 5 bases, with 12 bases left in between. The CDR3 sequence is 12 residues long. Germline V gives CDR1 SQVTM, CDR2 ANQGSEA. CDR3 bases: TGCAGCGTTGGGATATCAGGTAACGAGCAGTACTTC. Residues: CSVGISGNEQYF.

This clonotype was found a few times. The rearrangement links TRBV12-3 or TRBV12-4 to TRBJ1-2; D possibly corresponds to TRBD1 (5 bases). Trimming stripped 6 bases from V and 7 bases from J, with 12 bases between. The CDR3 has 12 residues. DNA for the CDR3: TGTGCCAGCAGCCGGGGGGATGCTGGCTACACCTTC. Residues: CASSRGDAGYTF.

The table lists this clonotype with many counts. The chain employs TRBV29-1 and TRBJ2-1; perhaps TRBD2 as D (7 bases). Germline V gene sequence: CDR1 SQVTM, CDR2 ANQGSEA. V lost 7 bases and J lost 6, with 19 bases in between. The CDR3 covers 14 residues. CDR3 in amino acids: CSGRRGGAGNEQFF. CDR3 DNA: TGCAGCGGGAGGAGGGGGGGAGCGGGCAATGAGCAGTTCTTC.

The V and J genes are TRBV6-6 and TRBJ2-2; D possibly uses TRBD1 or TRBD2 (5 bases each). From germline, CDR1 is MNHNY and CDR2 SVGAGI (reference sequence). This CDR3 has 16 residues. The V and J ends lost 9 bases and 1 base respectively, with 18 bases between them. The CDR3: CASGVQGARNTGELFF. Here the CDR3 DNA reads TGTGCCAGTGGCGTTCAGGGAGCCAGGAACACCGGGGAGCTGTTTTTT.

This clonotype came up a few times. The rearrangement links TRBV25-1 to TRBJ1-6, with 8 bases aligning to TRBD1. The length of the CDR3 is 14 residues. V shed 10 bases and J 8 bases; nucleotides not matched to a gene: 10. CDR1 is MGHDK, CDR2 SYGVNS, per germline. CDR3 protein: CATQSTGQDSPLHF. The CDR3 coding sequence is TGTGCCACCCAAAGTACGGGACAGGATTCACCCCTCCACTTT.

The chain combines TRBV21-1 with TRBJ1-5; the table's D call, TRBD1, has no DNA check behind it. TRBV21-1 is flagged as a pseudogene. This CDR3 region has 18 residues. The CDR3 here is CASRRGVGTGVEDQPQHF. CDR3 bases: TGTGCCAGCCGAAGGGGCGTGGGGACAGGGGTGGAGGATCAGCCCCAGCATTTT.

With respect to this clonotype: Because the CDR3 is missing its conserved closing phenylalanine or tryptophan, this is likely a read error. Written as DNA, the CDR3 is TGCGCCAGCAGCTTCAGGGTTTCTGGGGCCAACGTCCTGACTGTC. Protein: CASSFRVSGANVLTV. The chain employs TRBV5-1 and TRBJ2-6, with D perhaps matching TRBD1 (5 bases). This CDR3 comprises 15 residues. Per the germline V gene, CDR1 is SGHRS and CDR2 is YFSETQ. V was cut by 2 bases and J by 1 base, with 7 bases left in between.